These T cell receptor beta chains were read from a single sample in a study of blood T cell repertoires in COVID-19. The method was immunoSEQ multiplex PCR; TCRdb's version includes in-frame clones alone and lacks a portion of them. The repertoire has 160,000 or so clones, under 90% of them found once; the top ten carry roughly a fifth. Sequencing was done on a sample of peripheral blood. All receptors derive from a woman aged 80 or over with acute or convalescent COVID-19. The CDR3 runs from the conserved cysteine through the conserved F or W. The D gene is left open where the match is weak. Size values are once, few and many counts, or a class for expanded clones, and some rows have none.

v_call	d_call	j_call	clone_size	cdr3_aa	cdr3_nt
TRBV28	-	TRBJ1-2	once	CASSLDVGARGYTF	TGTGCCAGCAGTTTGGATGTGGGGGCTAGGGGCTACACCTTC
TRBV19	TRBD1	TRBJ1-4	-	CASSIRQGNEKLFF	TGTGCCAGTAGTATCCGACAGGGCAACGAAAAACTGTTTTTT
TRBV28	TRBD1	TRBJ1-3	-	CASVRTGRNTIYF	TGTGCCAGCGTTCGGACAGGGAGAAACACCATATATTTT
TRBV29-1	-	TRBJ1-2	-	CSARSPTGYGYTF	TGCAGCGCCCGGTCTCCGACGGGGTATGGCTACACCTTC
TRBV7-2	-	TRBJ1-1	-	CASSLGRGWGDTEAFF	TGTGCCAGCAGCTTAGGCAGGGGATGGGGCGACACTGAAGCTTTCTTT
TRBV10-3	-	TRBJ2-7	-	CAIRQGFEQYF	TGTGCCATCAGACAGGGTTTTGAGCAGTACTTC
TRBV15	-	TRBJ1-3	-	CATSRDQRGGNTIYF	TGTGCCACCAGCAGAGATCAGCGGGGTGGAAACACCATATATTTT
TRBV2	-	TRBJ1-2	-	CASSGGGNYGYTF	TGTGCCAGCAGTGGTGGAGGAAACTATGGCTACACCTTC
TRBV4-1	TRBD2	TRBJ2-1	-	CASNLAGLSSYNEQFF	TGCGCCAGCAACCTAGCGGGTCTAAGCTCCTACAATGAGCAGTTCTTC
TRBV28	-	TRBJ2-7	-	CASRPDRLINYEQYF	TGTGCCAGCAGACCGGACAGACTCATTAACTACGAGCAGTACTTC
TRBV7-2	TRBD2	TRBJ2-5	few	CASSFSGAQETQYF	TGTGCCAGCAGCTTTAGCGGGGCGCAAGAGACCCAGTACTTC
TRBV5-4	-	TRBJ2-5	-	CASIDRGSYQETQYF	TGTGCCAGCATAGATAGGGGCTCTTACCAAGAGACCCAGTACTTC
TRBV29-1	TRBD1	TRBJ1-5	-	CSVVTGGTQHF	TGCAGCGTTGTTACAGGGGGGACCCAGCATTTT
TRBV19	-	TRBJ1-6	-	CASQVRAEASPLHF	TGTGCCAGCCAAGTCCGGGCGGAGGCTTCACCCCTCCACTTT
TRBV28	TRBD1	TRBJ1-1	-	CASSSGGNTEAFF	TGTGCCAGCAGTTCAGGGGGAAACACTGAAGCTTTCTTT
TRBV3-1/TRBV3-2	TRBD2	TRBJ2-3	-	CASSQVPLGSGGVIDTQYF	TGTGCCAGCAGCCAAGTCCCACTAGGTAGCGGGGGGGTGATAGATACGCAGTATTTT
TRBV5-5	TRBD2	TRBJ2-3	-	CASSLGTAGYLDTQYF	TGTGCCAGCAGCTTGGGAACAGCGGGATATCTAGATACGCAGTATTTT
TRBV27	TRBD1	TRBJ1-4	-	CASRTRQGGEKLFF	TGTGCCAGCAGGACAAGACAGGGCGGAGAAAAACTGTTTTTT
TRBV5-8	TRBD2	TRBJ2-4	-	CASSLTSSGRNDHGIQYF	TGTGCCAGCAGCTTGACGTCTAGCGGGAGAAACGATCACGGCATTCAGTACTTC
TRBV27	-	TRBJ1-1	few	CASSFRGEAFF	TGTGCCAGCAGTTTTCGGGGTGAAGCTTTCTTT
TRBV5-4	TRBD1	TRBJ1-4	many	CASSVGQGFEKLFF	TGTGCCAGCAGCGTGGGACAGGGGTTTGAAAAACTGTTTTTT
TRBV30	TRBD2	TRBJ2-7	-	CAWRRLAGGKQILKSYEQYF	TGTGCCTGGAGAAGACTAGCGGGGGGAAAGCAAATACTAAAGTCCTACGAGCAGTACTTC
TRBV5-4	-	TRBJ2-5	-	CASSLVSSGETQYF	TGTGCCAGCAGCTTGGTTAGTTCCGGGGAGACCCAGTACTTC
TRBV14	-	TRBJ2-7	-	CASSPRDYEQYF	TGTGCCAGCAGCCCAAGAGATTACGAGCAGTACTTC
TRBV2	-	TRBJ2-7	-	CASSEGRYEQYF	TGTGCCAGCAGCGAGGGCCGCTACGAGCAGTACTTC
TRBV5-1	TRBD1	TRBJ2-7	-	CASRRQGRYEQYF	TGCGCCAGCCGCCGACAGGGTAGGTACGAGCAGTACTTC
TRBV29-1	-	TRBJ2-7	-	CSARTGSGSYEQYF	TGCAGCGCCCGAACAGGGAGTGGATCCTACGAGCAGTACTTC
TRBV7-9	TRBD1	TRBJ1-3	-	CASNRQGGPSGNTIYF	TGTGCCAGCAACCGACAGGGGGGGCCCTCTGGAAACACCATATATTTT
TRBV29-1	TRBD2	TRBJ2-7	-	CSYLSGGDEQYF	TGCAGCTACCTCTCTGGGGGGGACGAGCAGTACTTC
TRBV30	-	TRBJ1-1	-	CAWGLDSMNTEAFF	TGTGCCTGGGGTCTGGACAGTATGAACACTGAAGCTTTCTTT
TRBV7-5	-	TRBJ2-3	once	CARSLVPGQTSTDTQYF	TGTGCCAGAAGCTTAGTCCCAGGACAGACTAGCACAGATACGCAGTATTTT
TRBV7-8	TRBD1	TRBJ2-3	-	CASSLGQGGLTSTDTQYF	TGTGCCAGCAGCCTCGGACAGGGGGGCCTGACCTCCACAGATACGCAGTATTTT
TRBV5-1	TRBD1	TRBJ1-2	-	CASSLGGRQGRGGYTF	TGCGCCAGCAGTCTTGGGGGCCGACAGGGAAGAGGTGGCTACACCTTC
TRBV13	-	TRBJ2-1	few	CASSSPLAERVGNEQFF	TGTGCCAGCAGCTCCCCGTTAGCGGAGAGAGTCGGCAATGAGCAGTTCTTC
TRBV10-3	-	TRBJ2-3	once	CAISGTGNADTQYF	TGTGCCATCAGTGGGACTGGGAATGCAGATACGCAGTATTTT
TRBV7-8	-	TRBJ2-1	-	CASSRRGGIPTIGEQFF	TGTGCCAGCAGCCGCCGAGGTGGTATCCCCACCATTGGTGAGCAGTTCTTC
TRBV11-2	-	TRBJ2-1	once	CASSHRVGYEQFF	TGTGCCAGCAGCCACAGGGTTGGGTATGAGCAGTTCTTC
TRBV10-3	TRBD1	TRBJ2-3	-	CAIRKTGGTSTDTQYF	TGTGCCATCAGAAAAACAGGGGGCACTAGCACAGATACGCAGTATTTT
TRBV19	-	TRBJ1-6	-	CASKDAGVYNSPLHF	TGTGCCAGTAAAGATGCAGGGGTTTATAATTCACCCCTCCACTTT
TRBV10-3	TRBD2	TRBJ2-1	-	CATQLLAGGLYNEQFF	TGTGCCACGCAGTTGTTAGCGGGAGGACTCTACAATGAGCAGTTCTTC
TRBV3-1/TRBV3-2	-	TRBJ2-5	-	CASSQGYGSKETQYF	TGTGCCAGCAGCCAAGGTTACGGGTCAAAAGAGACCCAGTACTTC
TRBV4-1	TRBD2	TRBJ2-3	once	CASSRGLAGGRTDTQYF	TGCGCCAGCAGTCGCGGACTAGCGGGAGGGAGGACAGATACGCAGTATTTT
TRBV5-1	TRBD2	TRBJ2-2	-	CASSLGRTSGMPGELFF	TGCGCCAGCAGCTTGGGGAGGACTAGCGGGATGCCAGGGGAGCTGTTTTTT
TRBV6-5	-	TRBJ1-6	-	CASTLRQGGGSPLHF	TGTGCCAGCACTTTAAGGCAGGGAGGTGGTTCACCCCTCCACTTT
TRBV21-1	-	TRBJ2-1	-	CASSRTSGVNNEQFF	TGTGCCAGCAGCAGGACTAGCGGGGTTAACAATGAGCAGTTCTTC
TRBV6-2/TRBV6-3	-	TRBJ1-2	-	CASSFPRGGYTF	TGTGCCAGCAGTTTCCCCCGAGGAGGCTACACCTTC
TRBV10-3	-	TRBJ2-7	once	CAIRPSVMDEQYF	TGTGCCATCAGGCCTAGCGTGATGGACGAGCAGTACTTC
TRBV5-4	TRBD2	TRBJ2-2	-	CASSLVAGGTGELFF	TGTGCCAGCAGCTTGGTAGCGGGGGGGACCGGGGAGCTGTTTTTT
TRBV11-3	TRBD1	TRBJ2-2	-	CASSSTGVTGELFF	TGTGCCAGCAGCTCGACAGGGGTCACCGGGGAGCTGTTTTTT
TRBV6-1	-	TRBJ1-2	-	CASSDLFSRGRSTNYGYTF	TGTGCCAGCAGTGACCTCTTTTCGCGAGGCCGGAGTACTAACTATGGCTACACCTTC